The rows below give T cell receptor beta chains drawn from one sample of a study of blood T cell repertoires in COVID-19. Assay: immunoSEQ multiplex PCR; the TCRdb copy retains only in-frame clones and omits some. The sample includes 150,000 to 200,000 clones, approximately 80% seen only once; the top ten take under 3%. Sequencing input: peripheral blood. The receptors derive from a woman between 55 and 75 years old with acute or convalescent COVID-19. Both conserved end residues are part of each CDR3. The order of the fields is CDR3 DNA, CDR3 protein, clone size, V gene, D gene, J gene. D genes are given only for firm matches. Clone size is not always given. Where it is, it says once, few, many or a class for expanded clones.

TGTGCCAGCAGCTCCGGACAGCCCATGAACACTGAAGCTTTCTTT CASSSGQPMNTEAFF once TRBV11-1 - TRBJ1-1
TGTGCCAGCAGCCAAGATCGATGGGGACAGTCTCGGGGAGAGACCCAGTACTTC CASSQDRWGQSRGETQYF - TRBV3-1/TRBV3-2 TRBD1 TRBJ2-5
TGTGCCAGCAGCCCCGACGGAGGAAACTATGGCTACACCTTC CASSPDGGNYGYTF - TRBV6-5 - TRBJ1-2
TGTGCCAGCAGCCCGCGGGGGAGCGTCGAGACCCAGTACTTC CASSPRGSVETQYF - TRBV7-2 TRBD2 TRBJ2-5
TGTGCCAGCAGTAGACTAGGTGTCCTCGAGCAGTACTTC CASSRLGVLEQYF - TRBV27 - TRBJ2-7
TGCGCCAGCAGCTTGCAAGAGGCCTACGAGCAGTACTTC CASSLQEAYEQYF - TRBV5-1 - TRBJ2-7
TGTGCCAGTAGTACGGGACACATGAACACTGAAGCTTTCTTT CASSTGHMNTEAFF - TRBV19 - TRBJ1-1
TGTGCCAGCAGCTTAGTAGCAGAAGAGACCCAGTACTTC CASSLVAEETQYF - TRBV5-4 - TRBJ2-5
TGTGCCAGTAGTATGAGTCGGCGGGGTAAGCATAGCACAGATACGCAGTATTTT CASSMSRRGKHSTDTQYF - TRBV19 - TRBJ2-3
TGTGCCAGCAGCCCCCCCGCCCCTCGGGGGGGCTATGGCTACACCTTC CASSPPAPRGGYGYTF - TRBV7-2 - TRBJ1-2
TGTGCCAGCAGCTCGCGGAGCCCCGGGTACGAGCAGTACTTC CASSSRSPGYEQYF - TRBV5-4 - TRBJ2-7
TGTGCCAGCAACCGACAGGGGGTCGGGGAGCTGTTTTTT CASNRQGVGELFF - TRBV19 TRBD1 TRBJ2-2
TGTGCCAGCAGCTTAAACCCCGGGACCGGGGAGCTGTTTTTT CASSLNPGTGELFF once TRBV7-3 - TRBJ2-2
TGCGCCAGCAGCTCCCCACAGGGGACTAGCACCAATACGCAGTATTTT CASSSPQGTSTNTQYF - TRBV4-1 TRBD2 TRBJ2-3
TGTGCCAGCAGCTTAACAAACAGGGATGGCTACACCTTC CASSLTNRDGYTF - TRBV7-6 - TRBJ1-2
TGCGCCAGCAGCCAGACCCTCTCTAGCGGGGGGTTTTCCTACGAGCAGTACTTC CASSQTLSSGGFSYEQYF - TRBV4-1 TRBD2 TRBJ2-7
TGTGCCAGCAGCTTAAGATCCAGGGGGGAGGAGGCTTTCTTT CASSLRSRGEEAFF - TRBV7-3 TRBD1 TRBJ1-1
TGTGCCAGCAGCCAAGTTAGTGGCACTGAAGCTTTCTTT CASSQVSGTEAFF once TRBV14 - TRBJ1-1
TGTGCCAGCAGTATCCGGACTAGCGGGTCCCCTAATGAGCAGTTCTTC CASSIRTSGSPNEQFF - TRBV27 TRBD2 TRBJ2-1
TGTGCCAGTAGTATTCAGGGGTGGGTGAATGAGCAGTTCTTC CASSIQGWVNEQFF - TRBV19 - TRBJ2-1
TGTGCCTGGAGGATTACAGTGGACACTGAAGCTTTCTTT CAWRITVDTEAFF - TRBV30 - TRBJ1-1
TGTGCCAGCAGCTCTCAGGCCGGATTCAGCAATCAGCCCCAGCATTTT CASSSQAGFSNQPQHF - TRBV7-6 - TRBJ1-5
TGTGCTAGCAGCTTAAGCCAGGGAGAGACCCAGTACTTC CASSLSQGETQYF - TRBV7-7 - TRBJ2-5
TGCGCCAGCAGTCAATCATACAGGGGGTGTCAGCCCCAGCATTTT CASSQSYRGCQPQHF - TRBV23-1 TRBD1 TRBJ1-5
TGCGCCAGCAGTACCGACAGGACAACTGGAAACACCATATATTTT CASSTDRTTGNTIYF once TRBV5-1 - TRBJ1-3
TGTGCCAGCAGTTCCGCATCCCGCGGTGGAGAGACCCAGTACTTC CASSSASRGGETQYF - TRBV28 - TRBJ2-5
TGTGCCAGCAGCTCCGACGGGGACTTAACAACTAATGAAAAACTGTTTTTT CASSSDGDLTTNEKLFF - TRBV7-2 - TRBJ1-4
TGCGCCAGCAGCTTGGACCCGGACATTAGCTATGGCTACACCTTC CASSLDPDISYGYTF - TRBV5-1 - TRBJ1-2
TGTGCCAGCGAGCGGGAAGAGACCCAGTACTTC CASEREETQYF - TRBV21-1 - TRBJ2-5
TGTGCCAGCAGTTTACGACAGGGGGCGGGCTATGGCTACACCTTC CASSLRQGAGYGYTF - TRBV27 TRBD1 TRBJ1-2
TGTGCCAGCAGCCGTAGGCGGGGGGGCACCTCAGATACGCAGTATTTT CASSRRRGGTSDTQYF - TRBV7-9 TRBD2 TRBJ2-3
TGTGCCAGCGGATTATCCGACACTGGAAACACCATATATTTT CASGLSDTGNTIYF - TRBV3-1/TRBV3-2 - TRBJ1-3
TGTGCCAGCTCACCACCAGCACCAAGGGACAGGGTGTTTTTT CASSPPAPRDRVFF - TRBV18 TRBD1 TRBJ1-4
TGTGCCAGCAGTCTGGGGCGGGACAGTCTTTATGAAAAACTGTTTTTT CASSLGRDSLYEKLFF - TRBV2 TRBD1 TRBJ1-4
TGTGCCACCAGCACCCCAGGGGGCCGGGGCTACACCTTC CATSTPGGRGYTF - TRBV15 TRBD1 TRBJ1-2
TGTGCCAGCAGCGTCTTTCGACAGGGGTCAAATCAGCCCCAGCATTTT CASSVFRQGSNQPQHF - TRBV5-6 TRBD1 TRBJ1-5
TGTGCCAGCAGCTCGGACAGGAGGGCTGAAGCTTTCTTT CASSSDRRAEAFF few TRBV7-2 TRBD1 TRBJ1-1
TGTGCCAGCAGCCCGACGGCGGGGGTGGAGACCCAGTACTTC CASSPTAGVETQYF - TRBV7-2 TRBD2 TRBJ2-5
TGTGCCAGTAGTAGCCGTGAGGATGGCTACACCTTC CASSSREDGYTF - TRBV19 - TRBJ1-2
TGTGCCAGCAGTTCACGACAGGGGGGATATGGCTACACCTTC CASSSRQGGYGYTF - TRBV6-5 TRBD1 TRBJ1-2
TGTGCCAGCAGCCAAGACGGTTATGGCTACACCTTC CASSQDGYGYTF - TRBV14 - TRBJ1-2
TGTGCCAGCTCACTCTACGGGACAGGGGATGAAAAACTGTTTTTT CASSLYGTGDEKLFF - TRBV18 TRBD1 TRBJ1-4
TGTGCCAGCAGCTTGCTGGCAGGGGTTTACAATGAGCAGTTCTTC CASSLLAGVYNEQFF - TRBV5-6 - TRBJ2-1
TGCGCCAGCAGCTTGGCCGGACAGACATATAATTCACCCCTCCACTTT CASSLAGQTYNSPLHF - TRBV5-1 - TRBJ1-6
TGTGCCAGCAGCCAAGCTCTCGGACAGGCAAATGAAAAACTGTTTTTT CASSQALGQANEKLFF once TRBV4-2 TRBD1 TRBJ1-4
TGCAGCGTGCCAGAGACAGGTGGACCCTATAGCAATCAGCCCCAGCATTTT CSVPETGGPYSNQPQHF - TRBV29-1 - TRBJ1-5
TGTGCCGCGGGGTTCTCCTACGAGCAGTACTTC CAAGFSYEQYF - TRBV7-6 - TRBJ2-7